This TCR beta chain was profiled in a study of T-cell reconstitution after alpha-beta-depleted transplantation in children. General study points: Some patients' high day-60 TCRbeta diversity was attributed to recipient cells surviving conditioning. Alpha-beta T cells present about two months after transplant were reported to originate from several hundred expanded graft clones. It was newly produced T cells that mostly accounted for T-cell counts and diversity one year after transplant.

The TCRbeta library incorporated unique molecular identifiers. One entry per CDR3 protein results from TCRdb running MiXCR on the PCR reads. The sample contains roughly 500,000 distinct CDR3 sequences, about 11% of which appear only once. Trimming stripped 1 base from V and 5 bases from J, with 6 bases between. From germline, CDR1 is SEHNR and CDR2 FQNEAQ (reference sequence). The CDR3 covers 12 residues. This clonotype was recorded many times. Its target is unknown. The clonotype originates from a child between 2 and 9 years old with inherited bone marrow failure, due to receive a stem cell transplant. This material consisted of PBMCs, taken before TCRalphabeta/CD19-depleted stem cell transplant. The V and J genes are TRBV7-9 and TRBJ2-7; D uncertain. Here the CDR3 DNA reads TGTGCCAGCAGCTTAGGGGCCCACGAGCAGTACTTC. This sequence encodes CASSLGAHEQYF.